The T cell receptor beta chain under discussion was sequenced for a study of T-cell reconstitution after alpha-beta-depleted transplantation in children. A library of TCRbeta sequences, prepared with unique molecular identifiers, was generated. From the PCR reads, TCRdb called clonotypes with MiXCR, one entry per CDR3 protein. This table has around 440,000 distinct CDR3 sequences, 8% to 11% appearing once. Germline V CDR1 and CDR2: DFQATT, SNEGSKA (reference sequence). Trimming removed 6 bases from V and 4 bases from J, with 20 bases in between. This CDR3 region has 15 residues. This clonotype showed up many times.

This receptor was identified in a child between 2 and 9 years old with inherited bone marrow failure, due to receive a stem cell transplant. The sequencing used PBMCs, collected before TCRalphabeta/CD19-depleted stem cell transplant. The J gene is TRBJ2-3, the V gene TRBV20-1; D possibly uses TRBD1 or TRBD2 (5 bases each). Written as DNA, the CDR3 is TGCAGTGCGATAGGGACGCCACAGCGCCCAGATACGCAGTATTTT. Translation: CSAIGTPQRPDTQYF.